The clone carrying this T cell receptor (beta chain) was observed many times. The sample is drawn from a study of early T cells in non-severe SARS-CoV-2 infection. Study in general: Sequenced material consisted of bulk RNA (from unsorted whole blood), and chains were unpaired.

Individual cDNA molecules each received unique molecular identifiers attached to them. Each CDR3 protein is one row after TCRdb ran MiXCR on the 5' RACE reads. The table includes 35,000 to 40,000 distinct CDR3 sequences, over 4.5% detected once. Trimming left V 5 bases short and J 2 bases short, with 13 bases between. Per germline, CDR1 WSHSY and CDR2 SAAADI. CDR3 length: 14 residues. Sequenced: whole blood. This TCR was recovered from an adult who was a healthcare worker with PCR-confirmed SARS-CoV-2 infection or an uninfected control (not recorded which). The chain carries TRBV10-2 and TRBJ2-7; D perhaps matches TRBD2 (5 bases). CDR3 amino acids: CASSPLAGTYEQYF. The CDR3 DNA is TGCGCCAGCAGTCCCCTGGCGGGCACCTACGAGCAGTACTTC.